This is a list of T cell receptor beta chains from one sample in a study of blood T cells in healthy people across ages. From the 5' RACE reads, TCRdb called clonotypes with MiXCR, one entry per CDR3 protein. The repertoire includes around 1,000,000 distinct CDR3 sequences, approximately 38% of them detected once, and over 10% sits in the top ten. The sequencing sample was made of blood. Every receptor here comes from a young man in good health. The CDR3 runs from the conserved cysteine through the conserved F or W. D genes are given only for firm matches. Size is stated for part of the rows, as once, few or many counts, or as a class when the clone is expanded.

clone_size: few
j_call: TRBJ2-5
v_call: TRBV7-9
d_call: .
cdr3_aa: CASSLVTELSQETQYF
cdr3_nt: TGTGCCAGCAGCTTAGTCACAGAACTCTCCCAAGAGACCCAGTACTTC

clone_size: .
j_call: TRBJ2-5
v_call: TRBV11-2
d_call: .
cdr3_aa: CASSLSRGVETQYF
cdr3_nt: TGTGCCAGCAGCTTAAGTAGGGGAGTGGAGACCCAGTACTTC

clone_size: .
j_call: TRBJ2-7
v_call: TRBV6-6
d_call: .
cdr3_aa: CATKIKGGIVEQYF
cdr3_nt: TGTGCCACCAAAATAAAGGGCGGCATTGTTGAGCAGTACTTC

clone_size: few
j_call: TRBJ2-5
v_call: TRBV7-2
d_call: .
cdr3_aa: CASSPRHRQETQYF
cdr3_nt: TGTGCCAGCAGCCCCAGACATCGACAAGAGACCCAGTACTTC

clone_size: few
j_call: TRBJ2-7
v_call: TRBV18
d_call: .
cdr3_aa: CASSPPIRERGFTYEQYF
cdr3_nt: TGTGCCAGCTCACCACCGATCAGGGAGAGGGGTTTCACCTACGAGCAGTACTTC

clone_size: .
j_call: TRBJ1-2
v_call: TRBV9
d_call: .
cdr3_aa: CASSVEQELYGYTF
cdr3_nt: TGTGCCAGCAGCGTAGAGCAGGAGCTGTATGGCTACACCTTC

clone_size: few
j_call: TRBJ2-2
v_call: TRBV7-6
d_call: .
cdr3_aa: CASGLTNTGELFF
cdr3_nt: TGTGCCAGCGGACTAACGAACACCGGGGAGCTGTTTTTT

clone_size: .
j_call: TRBJ2-7
v_call: TRBV27
d_call: .
cdr3_aa: CVWTASYEQYF
cdr3_nt: TGTGTCTGGACAGCCTCCTACGAGCAGTACTTC

clone_size: few
j_call: TRBJ1-1
v_call: TRBV7-2
d_call: .
cdr3_aa: CASSTAGALDTEAFF
cdr3_nt: TGTGCCAGCAGCACCGCAGGGGCCCTGGACACTGAAGCTTTCTTT

clone_size: few
j_call: TRBJ2-2
v_call: TRBV18
d_call: .
cdr3_aa: CASSPQNTGELFF
cdr3_nt: TGTGCCAGCTCACCCCAGAACACCGGGGAGCTGTTTTTT

clone_size: once
j_call: TRBJ2-3
v_call: TRBV20-1
d_call: .
cdr3_aa: CSASFLGALDTQYF
cdr3_nt: TGCAGTGCTAGTTTCCTGGGGGCCCTAGATACGCAGTATTTT

clone_size: .
j_call: TRBJ2-4
v_call: TRBV5-6
d_call: .
cdr3_aa: CASRYREAKNIQYF
cdr3_nt: TGTGCCAGCAGGTACAGGGAGGCCAAAAACATTCAGTACTTC

clone_size: .
j_call: TRBJ2-5
v_call: TRBV12-3/TRBV12-4
d_call: .
cdr3_aa: CASSHEGGRETQYF
cdr3_nt: TGTGCCAGCAGTCATGAGGGGGGCCGAGAGACCCAGTACTTC

clone_size: .
j_call: TRBJ1-1
v_call: TRBV7-9
d_call: .
cdr3_aa: CASSLVGDSEAFF
cdr3_nt: TGTGCCAGCAGCCTTGTGGGTGACTCTGAAGCTTTCTTT

clone_size: .
j_call: TRBJ1-1
v_call: TRBV18
d_call: .
cdr3_aa: CASSSDRRDTEAFF
cdr3_nt: TGTGCCAGCTCCAGCGATCGGCGGGACACTGAAGCTTTCTTT

clone_size: few
j_call: TRBJ2-2
v_call: TRBV25-1
d_call: .
cdr3_aa: CASRDGNTGELFF
cdr3_nt: TGTGCCAGCAGGGACGGGAACACCGGGGAGCTGTTTTTT

clone_size: .
j_call: TRBJ2-3
v_call: TRBV9
d_call: .
cdr3_aa: CASSIGVKGTDTQYF
cdr3_nt: TGTGCCAGCAGCATCGGGGTGAAGGGGACAGATACGCAGTATTTT

clone_size: .
j_call: TRBJ1-2
v_call: TRBV7-2
d_call: .
cdr3_aa: CASSVINYGYTF
cdr3_nt: TGTGCCAGCAGTGTCATTAACTATGGCTACACCTTC

clone_size: .
j_call: TRBJ2-5
v_call: TRBV9
d_call: .
cdr3_aa: CASSVDPSPGRETQYF
cdr3_nt: TGTGCCAGCAGCGTAGACCCCAGCCCAGGTAGAGAGACCCAGTACTTC

clone_size: .
j_call: TRBJ2-1
v_call: TRBV2
d_call: TRBD2
cdr3_aa: CASSVPSGGSSYNEQFF
cdr3_nt: TGTGCCAGCAGTGTCCCTAGCGGGGGGAGCTCCTACAATGAGCAGTTCTTC

clone_size: .
j_call: TRBJ2-7
v_call: TRBV21-1
d_call: .
cdr3_aa: CASSKGFYISYEQYF
cdr3_nt: TGTGCCAGCAGCAAAGGGTTTTACATATCCTACGAGCAGTACTTC

clone_size: once
j_call: TRBJ2-4
v_call: TRBV20-1
d_call: TRBD1
cdr3_aa: CSARDLSGDRNIQYF
cdr3_nt: TGCAGTGCTAGAGATTTAAGTGGGGACAGAAACATTCAGTACTTC

clone_size: .
j_call: TRBJ2-7
v_call: TRBV7-9
d_call: .
cdr3_aa: CASSLDRIGNEQYF
cdr3_nt: TGTGCCAGCAGCTTAGACAGGATCGGAAATGAGCAGTACTTC

clone_size: few
j_call: TRBJ2-7
v_call: TRBV20-1
d_call: .
cdr3_aa: CSARDPVAAYEQYF
cdr3_nt: TGCAGTGCTAGAGATCCGGTGGCCGCCTACGAGCAGTACTTC

clone_size: few
j_call: TRBJ1-2
v_call: TRBV6-5
d_call: .
cdr3_aa: CASSYSMGYGYTF
cdr3_nt: TGTGCCAGCAGTTACTCAATGGGATATGGCTACACCTTC

clone_size: few
j_call: TRBJ1-6
v_call: TRBV2
d_call: .
cdr3_aa: CASSVTAFGNSPLHF
cdr3_nt: TGTGCCAGCAGCGTGACCGCCTTTGGGAATTCACCCCTCCACTTT

clone_size: .
j_call: TRBJ1-4
v_call: TRBV20-1
d_call: .
cdr3_aa: CSARQQVGELFF
cdr3_nt: TGCAGTGCTAGACAACAGGTCGGGGAACTGTTTTTT

clone_size: many
j_call: TRBJ2-7
v_call: TRBV6-5
d_call: .
cdr3_aa: CASGRDTAYEQYF
cdr3_nt: TGTGCCAGTGGGCGGGACACCGCCTACGAGCAGTACTTC

clone_size: once
j_call: TRBJ1-2
v_call: TRBV12-3/TRBV12-4
d_call: TRBD1
cdr3_aa: CASRAGTGGYGYTF
cdr3_nt: TGTGCCAGCAGAGCCGGGACAGGGGGATATGGCTACACCTTC

clone_size: .
j_call: TRBJ2-3
v_call: TRBV28
d_call: TRBD1
cdr3_aa: CASNRDRTTDTQYF
cdr3_nt: TGTGCCAGCAACCGGGACAGGACCACAGATACGCAGTATTTT

clone_size: .
j_call: TRBJ1-1
v_call: TRBV9
d_call: .
cdr3_aa: CASSAGVGTEAFF
cdr3_nt: TGTGCCAGCAGCGCCGGGGTGGGCACTGAAGCTTTCTTT

clone_size: .
j_call: TRBJ2-6
v_call: TRBV7-2
d_call: .
cdr3_aa: CASSLGTGTGANVLTF
cdr3_nt: TGTGCCAGCAGCTTAGGTACAGGGACTGGGGCCAACGTCCTGACTTTC

clone_size: few
j_call: TRBJ1-4
v_call: TRBV20-1
d_call: .
cdr3_aa: CSAKGNVGEKLFF
cdr3_nt: TGCAGTGCTAAAGGGAATGTGGGCGAAAAACTGTTTTTT

clone_size: few
j_call: TRBJ2-3
v_call: TRBV20-1
d_call: .
cdr3_aa: CSAREWSGTDTQYF
cdr3_nt: TGCAGTGCTAGAGAATGGTCGGGCACAGATACGCAGTATTTT

clone_size: few
j_call: TRBJ2-6
v_call: TRBV7-9
d_call: .
cdr3_aa: CASRPRDTSGANVLTF
cdr3_nt: TGTGCCAGCAGGCCCAGGGACACCTCTGGGGCCAACGTCCTGACTTTC

clone_size: .
j_call: TRBJ2-1
v_call: TRBV6-5
d_call: .
cdr3_aa: CASKAAFGSYNEQFF
cdr3_nt: TGTGCCAGCAAGGCTGCTTTTGGCTCCTACAATGAGCAGTTCTTC

clone_size: .
j_call: TRBJ2-1
v_call: TRBV19
d_call: TRBD2
cdr3_aa: CATSTGVTSGVKETQFF
cdr3_nt: TGTGCCACCTCAACTGGGGTCACTAGCGGGGTGAAGGAGACCCAGTTCTTC

clone_size: few
j_call: TRBJ1-1
v_call: TRBV7-2
d_call: TRBD1
cdr3_aa: CASSLGTGDNTEAFF
cdr3_nt: TGTGCCAGCAGCTTAGGTACAGGGGATAACACTGAAGCTTTCTTT

clone_size: few
j_call: TRBJ1-2
v_call: TRBV6-6
d_call: .
cdr3_aa: CASSKFQGNYGYTF
cdr3_nt: TGTGCCAGCAGCAAGTTCCAGGGGAACTATGGCTACACCTTC